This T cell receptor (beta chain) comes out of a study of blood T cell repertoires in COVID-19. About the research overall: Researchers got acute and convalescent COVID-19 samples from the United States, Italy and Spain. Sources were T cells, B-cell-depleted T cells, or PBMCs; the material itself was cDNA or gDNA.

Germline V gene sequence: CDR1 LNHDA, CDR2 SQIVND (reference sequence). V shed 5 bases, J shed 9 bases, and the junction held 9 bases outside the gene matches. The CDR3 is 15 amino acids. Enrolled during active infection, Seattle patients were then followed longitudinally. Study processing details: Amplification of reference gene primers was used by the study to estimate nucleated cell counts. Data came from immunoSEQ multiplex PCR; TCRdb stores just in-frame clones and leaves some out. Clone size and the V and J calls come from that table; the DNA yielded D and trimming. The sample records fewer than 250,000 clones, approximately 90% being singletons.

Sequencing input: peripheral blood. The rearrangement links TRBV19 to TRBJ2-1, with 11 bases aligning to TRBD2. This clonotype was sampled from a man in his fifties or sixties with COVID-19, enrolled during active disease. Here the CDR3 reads CASSFTSGSWVEQFF. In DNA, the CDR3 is TGTGCCAGTAGTTTCACTAGCGGGAGTTGGGTTGAGCAGTTCTTC.